This entry lists 28 T cell receptor beta chains sequenced from one sample in a study of OX40 agonist ivuxolimab in advanced cancers. Generated by immunoSEQ multiplex PCR, the TCRdb table keeps only in-frame clones and is missing some. The table includes under 55,000 clones, more than 70% detected once. The sample here was CD4+ or CD8+ T cells sorted from blood, taken in a trial of the OX40 agonist ivuxolimab. These receptors all stem from an adult with an advanced solid tumor such as melanoma, head and neck, liver or kidney cancer.

The chain is built from TRBV5-4 and TRBJ2-6; unclear D gene. The CDR3 is made up of 15 amino acids. From germline, CDR1 is SGHNT and CDR2 YYREEE (reference sequence). V was pared by 2 bases and J by 0 bases, with 6 bases between. The CDR3 region has the DNA TGTGCCAGCAGCTTTACAATCTCTGGGGCCAACGTCCTGACTTTC. It translates to CASSFTISGANVLTF.

V gene TRBV29-1 combines with J gene TRBJ2-7, with TRBD2 identical over 10 bases. CDR1 and CDR2 from the germline V gene are SQVTM and ANQGSEA. This CDR3 has 15 residues. Trimming removed 0 bases from V and 3 bases from J; junction bases left unmatched: 5. CDR3 amino acids: CSVEDVIAGGYEQYF. CDR3 in DNA: TGCAGCGTTGAAGATGTTATAGCGGGGGGCTACGAGCAGTACTTC.

The chain joins TRBV27 to TRBJ1-5, with D unclear. Trimming took off 0 bases at V and 0 bases at J, with 6 bases between the two ends. Germline V CDR1 and CDR2: MNHEY, SMNVEV (reference sequence). There are 15 residues in the CDR3. In nucleotides, the CDR3 is TGTGCCAGCAGTTTATCTTCCTATAGCAATCAGCCCCAGCATTTT. Encoded protein: CASSLSSYSNQPQHF.

The chain uses TRBV5-4 and TRBJ1-2; the match to TRBD1 covers 7 bases. V gave up 5 bases and J gave up 2 bases; unmatched junction bases: 9. Germline lookup yields CDR1 SGHNT and CDR2 YYREEE (reference sequence). This CDR3 is 15 amino acids long. CDR3 coding DNA: TGTGCCAGCAGTAACGCCGGGACAGAGAACTATGGCTACACCTTC. This sequence encodes CASSNAGTENYGYTF. The full variable domain, in which reference TRBV5-4 and TRBJ1-2 provide the parts outside the CDR3, is ETGVTQSPTHLIKTRGQQVTLRCSSQSGHNTVSWYQQALGQGPQFIFQYYREEENGRGNFPPRFSGLQFPNYSSELNVNALELDDSALYLCASSNAGTENYGYTFGSGTRLTVV.

As regards this clone: In the same sample, other DNA sequences code for this CDR3. J is TRBJ2-7 and V is TRBV27; D might be TRBD2 (6 bases). This CDR3 is built from 13 residues. V lost 2 bases and J lost 1, with 6 bases in between. Looked up from germline, CDR1 is MNHEY and CDR2 is SMNVEV (reference sequence). The CDR3 sequence is CASSLAGSYEQYF. CDR3 bases: TGTGCCAGCAGTTTAGCGGGATCCTACGAGCAGTACTTC.

V usage is TRBV4-2 and J usage is TRBJ2-2, with D possibly TRBD2 on 6 matching bases. The length of the CDR3 is 16 residues. Looked up from germline, CDR1 is LGHNA and CDR2 is YNFKEQ. V shed 1 base and J shed 8 bases, with 17 bases lying between them. The CDR3 bases are TGTGCCAGCAGCCAAGGGAGGGACTTAAGTGCGGGGGAGCTGTTTTTT. Its translation is CASSQGRDLSAGELFF.

Turning to this clone: At one end, the junction sequence differs from germline, possibly due to a read error. The gene calls are TRBV9 and TRBJ1-1; 8 bases are shared with TRBD1. CDR1 is SGDLS, CDR2 YYNGEE, per germline. The CDR3 totals 10 residues. In DNA, the CDR3 is TGTGCCAGCAGCCAGCTCACAGGGGGTTTT. This gives the protein CASSQLTGGF.

The chain recombines TRBV19 with TRBJ1-5; 9 nucleotides line up with TRBD1. Germline V lookup: CDR1 LNHDA, CDR2 SQIVND (reference sequence). The CDR3 length is 13 residues. With V trimmed by 5 bases and J by 6 bases, 2 bases remained unmatched. As DNA, the CDR3 is TGTGCCAGTAGTGGACAGGGGCTTCAGCCCCAGCATTTT. It codes for CASSGQGLQPQHF. Drawing the rest from reference TRBV19 and TRBJ1-5, the complete variable domain is DGGITQSPKYLFRKEGQNVTLSCEQNLNHDAMYWYRQDPGQGLRLIYYSQIVNDFQKGDIAEGYSVSREKKESFPLTVTSAQKNPTAFYLCASSGQGLQPQHFGDGTRLSIL.

J is TRBJ2-1 and V is TRBV5-8; the D gene is possibly TRBD1 (6 bases). From germline, CDR1 is SGHTS and CDR2 YDEGEE. V shed 4 bases and J shed 1 base, with 15 bases lying between them. CDR3 size: 16 residues. The CDR3 nucleotides read TGTGCCAGCAGCATCGGACAGTTGAGATCCTACAATGAGCAGTTCTTC. It specifies CASSIGQLRSYNEQFF.

The rearrangement uses TRBV7-8 and TRBJ1-2; D gene ambiguous. Trimming pared 5 bases from V and 3 bases from J, leaving 16 bases between. CDR1 is SGHVS and CDR2 is FQNEAQ in the germline V gene. This CDR3 spans 15 amino acids. The CDR3 bases are TGTGCCAGCAGCCCGGGAGTCATGATGGACTATGGCTACACCTTC. Translated: CASSPGVMMDYGYTF.

This chain uses TRBV29-1 with TRBJ2-5; 13 bases line up with TRBD2. Germline-derived CDR1 and CDR2 are SQVTM and ANQGSEA. V was clipped by 6 bases and J by 5 bases; unmatched bases: 6. The CDR3 runs 14 residues. This chain's CDR3 is CSVGGTSGVETQYF. The CDR3 DNA sequence: TGCAGCGTGGGCGGGACTAGCGGGGTGGAGACCCAGTACTTC.

The chain couples TRBV4-1 to TRBJ1-1; the D is unclear. The V end was cut by 1 base, the J end by 6 bases, with 15 bases between. Germline CDR1 and CDR2: MGHRA and YSYEKL. There are 15 residues in the CDR3. CDR3 residues: CASSQAARSGAEAFF. DNA for the CDR3: TGCGCCAGCAGCCAAGCAGCCAGGTCTGGGGCTGAAGCTTTCTTT.

V is TRBV11-2 and J is TRBJ2-7; maybe TRBD2 (6 bases). Germline assignment: CDR1 SGHAT and CDR2 FQNNGV. CDR3 length equals 14 residues. Trimming removed 1 base from V and 4 bases from J, with 11 bases in between. This CDR3 is CASSLVGGTYEQYF. The CDR3 DNA reads TGTGCCAGCAGCTTAGTGGGCGGGACTTACGAGCAGTACTTC.

The chain recombines TRBV5-4 with TRBJ2-7; D gene unclear. V lost 0 bases and J lost 2, with 9 bases in between. Germline V CDR1 and CDR2: SGHNT, YYREEE (reference sequence). The CDR3 has 14 amino acids. This chain's CDR3 is CASSLEGPAYEQYF. The DNA of the CDR3 is TGTGCCAGCAGCTTGGAAGGACCCGCCTACGAGCAGTACTTC.

The chain combines TRBV21-1 with TRBJ2-5. The end of the DNA fits TRBJ2-7 better, so the J call may be wrong. TRBV21-1 corresponds to a pseudogene. The CDR3 consists of 12 residues. The CDR3 loop is CASRGPSYEQYF. The CDR3 region has the DNA TGTGCCAGCAGGGGACCGTCCTACGAGCAGTACTTC.

The V gene is TRBV6-1, the J gene TRBJ1-3, with D maybe TRBD1 (6 bases). The CDR3 is made up of 15 amino acids. V gave up 0 bases and J gave up 2 bases, with 8 bases separating them. Germline CDR1 MNHNS, CDR2 SASEGT. CDR3 DNA: TGTGCCAGCAGTGAAGCCCCAGGGGCTGGAAACACCATATATTTT. Protein product: CASSEAPGAGNTIYF.

This clone is a singleton in its sample. The V gene is TRBV27, the J gene TRBJ2-1; 7 positions agree with TRBD2. Germline loops: CDR1 MNHEY, CDR2 SMNVEV (reference sequence). This CDR3 region has 16 residues. After removal of 3 bases from V and 8 bases from J, the junction contained 13 bases not matched to a gene. The CDR3 loop reads CASSLGYARGIDEQFF. The CDR3 nucleotides are TGTGCCAGCAGTTTGGGTTATGCGCGGGGGATCGATGAGCAGTTCTTC.

This rearrangement joins TRBV5-1 to TRBJ2-7, with 9 bases fitting TRBD1. J lost 2 bases, V lost 1 base, and 4 bases had no gene match. Germline V CDR1 and CDR2: SGHRS, YFSETQ. The CDR3 length is 15 residues. The CDR3 region has the DNA TGCGCCAGCAGCTTGAGGGACAGGGCGACCTACGAGCAGTACTTC. Protein product: CASSLRDRATYEQYF.

The chain joins TRBV9 to TRBJ1-1; TRBD1 is a possible D gene (6 bases). Trimming stripped 3 bases from V and 3 bases from J, with 24 bases between. Germline CDR1 reads SGDLS; CDR2 reads YYNGEE. The CDR3 length is 18 residues. The CDR3 region has the DNA TGTGCCAGCAGCGACCCCACTTTGGGGAGTGGGGGGCACACTGAAGCTTTCTTT. Translating it yields CASSDPTLGSGGHTEAFF.

This sequence joins TRBV9 and TRBJ2-5; no definite D call. The DNA end favors TRBJ2-7, so the J call may be wrong. The germline V gene encodes CDR1 SGDLS and CDR2 YYNGEE. This CDR3 has 13 amino acids. The CDR3 DNA sequence: TGTGCCAGCAGCGCCGGGTCTTCCTACGAGCAGTACTTC. As protein: CASSAGSSYEQYF.

This chain uses TRBV6-5 with TRBJ2-2; TRBD2 is a possible D gene (5 bases). CDR1 is MNHEY and CDR2 is SVGAGI in the germline V gene. The CDR3 contains 13 residues. Trimming removed 2 bases at V and 6 bases at J, with 7 bases between. CDR3 bases: TGTGCCAGCAGTTACGGGCGGGCCGGGGAGCTGTTTTTT. Encoded protein: CASSYGRAGELFF.

The table lists this clone with a few counts. J is TRBJ1-1 and V is TRBV4-1; D call uncertain. Trimming stripped 1 base from V and 3 bases from J, with 6 bases between. The CDR3 covers 13 residues. Germline V gene data show CDR1 as MGHRA and CDR2 as YSYEKL. CDR3 sequence (DNA): TGCGCCAGCAGCCAAGCAATTGACACTGAAGCTTTCTTT. It yields the protein CASSQAIDTEAFF.

By share, this clone counts as medium-sized. Additional DNA sequences in this sample encode the identical CDR3. This sequence joins TRBV4-1 and TRBJ1-2, with D possibly matching TRBD1 (5 bases). V was trimmed by 3 bases and J by 4 bases, leaving 9 bases between them. The CDR3 contains 13 residues. Germline V gene lookup returns CDR1 MGHRA and CDR2 YSYEKL. CDR3 coding DNA: TGCGCCAGCAGCCAGGGACTGAGCTATGGCTACACCTTC. Translation gives CASSQGLSYGYTF.

The chain is built from TRBV4-2 and TRBJ1-1; the D gene is possibly TRBD1 (6 bases). CDR1 is LGHNA and CDR2 is YNFKEQ in the germline V gene. The CDR3 is 15 amino acids. Deletions cut 3 bases from V and 1 base from J, with 12 bases between. CDR3 nucleotides: TGTGCCAGCAGCCAGGGGGCCCTGGGGAACACTGAAGCTTTCTTT. Residues: CASSQGALGNTEAFF.

The chain has TRBV4-1 and TRBJ2-5; D may correspond to TRBD1 or TRBD2 (5 bases each). The CDR3 consists of 14 residues. Germline assignment: CDR1 MGHRA and CDR2 YSYEKL. Trimming cost V 2 bases and J 5 bases, with 12 bases left between them. The CDR3 sequence is CASSQPGTGETQYF. The DNA for the CDR3 is TGCGCCAGCAGCCAACCCGGGACCGGGGAGACCCAGTACTTC.

The genes are TRBV30 and TRBJ1-1; D not resolved. Germline-derived CDR1 and CDR2 are GTSNPN and SVGIG (reference sequence). The CDR3 loop spans 12 amino acids. The germline V and J ends were trimmed by 2 bases and 2 bases, with 6 bases remaining between them. CDR3 loop: CAWSSGNTEAFF. The CDR3 DNA follows: TGTGCCTGGAGTTCCGGAAACACTGAAGCTTTCTTT.

V and J are TRBV27 and TRBJ2-6; TRBD1 matches 11 bases. Germline CDR1 and CDR2: MNHEY and SMNVEV (reference sequence). With V trimmed by 2 bases and J by 4 bases, 4 bases remained unmatched. The CDR3 length is 17 residues. CDR3 coding DNA: TGTGCCAGCAGTTTACCCGGGACAGGGGGAGGGGCCAACGTCCTGACTTTC. It encodes CASSLPGTGGGANVLTF.

The rearrangement links TRBV5-5 to TRBJ2-7; D uncertain. Deletions cut 4 bases from V and 2 bases from J, with 16 bases between. This CDR3 comprises 15 residues. The germline CDR1 and CDR2 sequences are SGHKS and YYEKEE (reference sequence). CDR3 bases: TGTGCCAGCAGCCCTCGATCGACGGTCACCTACGAGCAGTACTTC. This gives the protein CASSPRSTVTYEQYF.